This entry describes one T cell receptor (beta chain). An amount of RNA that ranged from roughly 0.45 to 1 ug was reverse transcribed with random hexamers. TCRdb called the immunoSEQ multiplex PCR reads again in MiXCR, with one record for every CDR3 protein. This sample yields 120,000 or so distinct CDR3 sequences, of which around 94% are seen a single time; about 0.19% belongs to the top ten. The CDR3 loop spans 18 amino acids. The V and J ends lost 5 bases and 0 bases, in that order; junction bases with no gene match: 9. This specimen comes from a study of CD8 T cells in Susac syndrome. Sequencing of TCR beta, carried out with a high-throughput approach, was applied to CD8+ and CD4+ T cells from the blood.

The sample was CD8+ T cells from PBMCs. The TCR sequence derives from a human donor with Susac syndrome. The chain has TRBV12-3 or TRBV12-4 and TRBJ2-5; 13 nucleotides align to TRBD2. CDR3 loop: CASSPTWTSGGYQETQYF. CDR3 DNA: TGTGCCAGCAGTCCGACCTGGACTAGCGGGGGATACCAAGAGACCCAGTACTTC.